The source of this T cell receptor (beta chain) is a study of T-cell memory formation after mild COVID-19. A single record per CDR3 protein comes from TCRdb applying MiXCR to the 5' RACE reads. Of roughly 250,000 distinct CDR3 sequences detected, roughly 17% appear once; the ten largest clones hold 20% to 25%. The germline V gene has CDR1 LGHDT and CDR2 YNNKEL (reference sequence). The CDR3 has 15 residues. Trimming stripped 4 bases from V and 0 bases from J, with 7 bases between. The J gene is TRBJ2-6, the V gene TRBV3-1; D ambiguous. The sample comprised PBMCs or a T cell subset sorted from them (not recorded which). The sequence derives from a young man who had mild COVID-19 (a few samples of this study predate the infection). Cell type and time point are not known. The CDR3 spells CASSPSHSGANVLTF. CDR3 coding DNA: TGTGCCAGCAGCCCTTCCCACTCTGGGGCCAACGTCCTGACTTTC.